These T cell receptor beta chains were read from a single sample in a study of T cell responses to AZD1222 COVID-19 vaccine. Sequencing was performed with immunoSEQ multiplex PCR; in TCRdb, only in-frame clones are kept and a portion is missing. The sample lists 100,000 to 150,000 clones; 93% were seen once. The sequenced sample was peripheral blood, obtained on day 0 of AZD1222 vaccination. These receptors all stem from an adult in good health. CDR3s include the opening cysteine and the closing phenylalanine or tryptophan. The D gene is left open where the match is weak. Clone size is not always given. Where it is, it says once, few, many or a class for expanded clones.

NA	TRBV5-1	TRBJ1-5	14	NA	CASSLEGGNQPQHF	TGCGCCAGCAGCTTGGAAGGGGGCAATCAGCCCCAGCATTTT
TRBD2	TRBV5-4	TRBJ2-3	17	NA	CASSLLAGGLFTDTQYF	TGTGCCAGCAGCCTACTAGCGGGGGGGCTCTTCACAGATACGCAGTATTTT
TRBD1	TRBV5-4	TRBJ1-1	16	NA	CASSLGTGPSNTEAFF	TGTGCCAGCAGCTTAGGGACAGGGCCCTCTAACACTGAAGCTTTCTTT
TRBD1	TRBV15	TRBJ2-7	14	NA	CATSRGTGGYEQYF	TGTGCCACCAGCAGAGGGACAGGTGGATACGAGCAGTACTTC
TRBD1	TRBV7-6	TRBJ2-2	18	NA	CASSSPKGTARNTGELFF	TGTGCCAGCAGCTCACCAAAAGGGACAGCTAGAAACACCGGGGAGCTGTTTTTT
TRBD1	TRBV7-9	TRBJ2-2	15	NA	CASSHPGQTTGELFF	TGTGCCAGCAGCCACCCGGGACAGACTACCGGGGAGCTGTTTTTT
NA	TRBV11-2	TRBJ2-2	14	NA	CASSTTTGPGELFF	TGTGCCAGCAGCACCACGACGGGTCCCGGGGAGCTGTTTTTT
TRBD1	TRBV5-1	TRBJ2-7	16	NA	CASSHPTGTTPYEQYF	TGCGCCAGCAGCCATCCGACAGGGACCACTCCCTACGAGCAGTACTTC
TRBD2	TRBV2	TRBJ2-7	16	NA	CASGLLAGGSAHEQYF	TGTGCCAGCGGTTTGCTAGCGGGAGGGTCAGCCCACGAGCAGTACTTC
NA	TRBV30	TRBJ2-1	15	NA	CACRRPVSSYNEQFF	TGTGCCTGCCGCAGACCCGTCAGCTCCTACAATGAGCAGTTCTTC
TRBD1	TRBV3-1/TRBV3-2	TRBJ2-3	14	once	CASSHSDREDTQYF	TGTGCCAGCAGCCACTCGGACAGGGAGGATACGCAGTATTTT
TRBD1	TRBV4-3	TRBJ1-2	14	NA	CASSLGDRDYGYTF	TGCGCCAGCAGCCTAGGGGACAGGGACTATGGCTACACCTTC
NA	TRBV5-4	TRBJ2-1	13	NA	CASSLRDSILQFF	TGTGCCAGCAGCCTCCGGGACTCCATCCTGCAGTTCTTC
NA	TRBV6-5	TRBJ2-3	16	NA	CASSNSWGRATDTQYF	TGTGCCAGCAGTAACTCGTGGGGCCGGGCCACAGATACGCAGTATTTT
NA	TRBV9	TRBJ1-4	15	NA	CASSVGVRTDEKLFF	TGTGCCAGCAGCGTAGGGGTTAGGACGGATGAAAAACTGTTTTTT
NA	TRBV5-4	TRBJ2-7	11	few	CASGLGSEQYF	TGTGCCAGCGGGCTGGGAAGTGAGCAGTACTTC
NA	TRBV11-3	TRBJ1-4	16	once	CASSSCSRGYDEKLFF	TGTGCCAGCAGCTCCTGCAGCAGGGGTTATGATGAAAAACTGTTTTTT
TRBD1	TRBV6-5	TRBJ1-5	15	NA	CASSYSTTGGWPQHF	TGTGCCAGCAGTTACTCGACGACAGGGGGCTGGCCCCAGCATTTT
NA	TRBV5-3	TRBJ1-1	15	NA	CARSPHGTGNTEAFF	TGTGCCAGAAGCCCTCACGGAACAGGGAACACTGAAGCTTTCTTT
NA	TRBV18	TRBJ1-1	15	NA	CASSPAGTVNTEAFF	TGTGCCAGCTCACCCGCCGGGACGGTGAACACTGAAGCTTTCTTT
NA	TRBV28	TRBJ2-7	14	NA	CASSLTGGIYEQYF	TGTGCCAGCAGTTTAACAGGAGGGATTTACGAGCAGTACTTC
NA	TRBV30	TRBJ1-2	12	NA	CAWEGVNYGYTF	TGTGCCTGGGAGGGGGTGAACTATGGCTACACCTTC
NA	TRBV5-1	TRBJ1-1	15	NA	CASSLGQLMNTEAFF	TGCGCCAGCAGCTTGGGGCAGCTCATGAACACTGAAGCTTTCTTT
TRBD1	TRBV7-9	TRBJ2-7	17	NA	CASSYNARDRSSYEQYF	TGTGCCAGCAGCTACAACGCACGGGACAGGAGCTCCTACGAGCAGTACTTC
NA	TRBV19	TRBJ1-2	13	NA	CASSSETDYGYTF	TGTGCCAGTAGTTCCGAGACTGATTATGGCTACACCTTC
TRBD1	TRBV30	TRBJ1-5	13	NA	CATDRGENQPQHF	TGTGCCACGGACAGGGGGGAAAATCAGCCCCAGCATTTT
NA	TRBV9	TRBJ1-5	19	NA	CASSVAQILPRGIPQPQHF	TGTGCCAGCAGCGTAGCTCAAATCCTCCCTCGGGGAATCCCTCAGCCCCAGCATTTT
TRBD1	TRBV9	TRBJ1-1	17	NA	CASSEEDRARLNTEAFF	TGTGCCAGCAGCGAGGAGGACAGGGCGAGGTTGAACACTGAAGCTTTCTTT
NA	TRBV7-2	TRBJ1-2	14	NA	CASSLDKLVYGYTF	TGTGCCAGCAGCCTCGACAAGCTTGTCTATGGCTACACCTTC
NA	TRBV7-2	TRBJ1-2	13	NA	CASSLRGAYGYTF	TGTGCCAGCAGCTTACGGGGGGCCTATGGCTACACCTTC
TRBD2	TRBV5-6	TRBJ2-2	16	NA	CASSLGGRAVGGELFF	TGTGCCAGCAGCTTAGGAGGGAGGGCTGTAGGCGGGGAGCTGTTTTTT
TRBD2	TRBV7-7	TRBJ2-3	16	NA	CASSQATSGGTDTQYF	TGTGCCAGCAGCCAAGCGACTAGCGGGGGCACAGATACGCAGTATTTT
NA	TRBV6-2/TRBV6-3	TRBJ2-5	14	NA	CASSYSGLQETQYF	TGTGCCAGCAGTTACTCTGGGCTGCAAGAGACCCAGTACTTC
TRBD1	TRBV30	TRBJ2-7	16	NA	CAWSVPEGQGLSEQYF	TGTGCCTGGAGTGTACCCGAGGGACAGGGACTTTCCGAGCAGTACTTC
TRBD1	TRBV2	TRBJ1-2	14	NA	CASRGTGGDYGYTF	TGTGCCAGCCGCGGGACAGGGGGCGACTATGGCTACACCTTC
NA	TRBV19	TRBJ1-1	12	NA	CASSTSNTEAFF	TGTGCCAGTAGCACGAGTAACACTGAAGCTTTCTTT
TRBD2	TRBV28	TRBJ2-1	15	once	CASVGLAGGGNEQFF	TGTGCCAGCGTGGGTCTAGCGGGAGGGGGCAATGAGCAGTTCTTC
TRBD1	TRBV5-1	TRBJ2-1	12	NA	CASSVDRDEQFF	TGCGCCAGCAGCGTGGACAGGGATGAGCAGTTCTTC
TRBD1	TRBV6-5	TRBJ1-1	12	medium-sized	CAIPQGDAEAFF	TGTGCCATCCCACAGGGGGACGCTGAAGCTTTCTTT
NA	TRBV9	TRBJ1-6	16	NA	CASSVDPGDRYSPLHF	TGTGCCAGCAGCGTAGATCCCGGCGACAGATACTCACCCCTCCACTTT
NA	TRBV9	TRBJ2-2	15	NA	CASSPRGGLIGELFF	TGTGCCAGCAGCCCGAGGGGGGGCTTAATCGGGGAGCTGTTTTTT
NA	TRBV7-9	TRBJ2-2	18	once	CASSRLTAGTLYAGELFF	TGTGCCAGCAGCCGCCTAACCGCCGGGACATTGTATGCCGGGGAGCTGTTTTTT
NA	TRBV30	TRBJ2-7	13	NA	CAWTGQGRGEQYF	TGTGCCTGGACGGGGCAGGGGAGAGGAGAGCAGTACTTC
TRBD1	TRBV5-1	TRBJ2-2	16	NA	CASSPRQGASPGELFF	TGCGCCAGCAGCCCGAGACAGGGGGCAAGTCCCGGGGAGCTGTTTTTT
TRBD1	TRBV9	TRBJ1-1	16	once	CASSVDRDQGDTEAFF	TGTGCCAGCAGCGTCGACAGGGATCAGGGGGACACTGAAGCTTTCTTT
NA	TRBV30	TRBJ1-1	16	NA	CAWSVAATGADTEAFF	TGTGCCTGGAGTGTAGCGGCTACGGGGGCTGACACTGAAGCTTTCTTT
TRBD1	TRBV9	TRBJ1-5	16	NA	CASSVGDSSGVEPQHF	TGTGCCAGCAGCGTAGGGGACAGCTCTGGGGTCGAGCCCCAGCATTTT
TRBD1	TRBV19	TRBJ1-1	16	NA	CASSAGDRGGSGEAFF	TGTGCCAGTAGCGCGGGAGACAGGGGAGGATCGGGTGAAGCTTTCTTT